This T cell receptor beta chain originates from a study of T cells in tumors after PD-1 blockade. Study information: Either cemiplimab 350 mg every 2 weeks or pembrolizumab 200 mg every 3 weeks was given. A subset received ongoing vismodegib 150 mg daily alongside anti-PD-1 therapy.

The germline CDR1 and CDR2 sequences are MNHEY and SVGAGI. With 6 bases clipped from V and 0 bases from J, the junction kept 3 bases outside the gene matches. The CDR3 covers 14 residues. This clone appeared a few times. Other DNA sequences in the same sample also yield this CDR3. TCRdb's copy holds only in-frame clones and misses some; the assay was immunoSEQ multiplex PCR. The sample lists 60,000 to 75,000 clones, approximately 79% occurring once. The rearrangement uses TRBV6-5 and TRBJ2-7; TRBD1 agrees at 9 bases. Sequencing used PBMCs, obtained after anti-PD-1 treatment. The source is a human donor with basal cell carcinoma. CDR3 sequence: CASRRGQGSYEQYF. In nucleotides, the CDR3 is TGTGCCAGCAGGCGGGGACAGGGCTCCTACGAGCAGTACTTC.